One and the same sample provided the 2 T cell receptor beta chains below, sequenced in a study of shared clonotypes between healthy human individuals. Produced via immunoSEQ multiplex PCR; TCRdb's table is partial and in-frame only. The sample has approximately 2.1 million clones; 80% to 95% are singletons. The sequencing input was naive CD4+ T cells from PBMCs. Subset indicated: CD45RA+ positively selected. The receptors come from a man younger than 35 in good health. Some clones in this sample may be carry-over from other donors' samples.

This chain connects TRBV10-3 to TRBJ1-4; 9 bases are a match to TRBD1. The CDR3 sequence is 15 residues long. Germline V gene data show CDR1 as ENHRY and CDR2 as SYGVKD. Germline trimming cut 3 bases from V and 6 bases from J; bases unmatched to any gene: 5. CDR3 DNA sequence: TGTGCCATCAGTGATAGGGGACAGGGTGATGAAAAACTGTTTTTT. Translating gives CAISDRGQGDEKLFF.

The rearrangement joins TRBV7-2 to TRBJ2-7, with D tentatively TRBD1 (5 bases). CDR1 SGHTA and CDR2 FQGNSA come from the germline V gene. The CDR3 length is 15 residues. V was cut by 4 bases and J by 6 bases, with 19 bases left in between. CDR3 protein: CASSSPKGLGFEQYF. DNA for the CDR3: TGTGCCAGCAGCTCTCCTAAGGGGCTCGGGTTCGAGCAGTACTTC.